This TCR beta chain was captured in a study of response to subunit inactivated influenza vaccine. Each CDR3 protein is one row after TCRdb ran MiXCR on the RT-PCR reads. This table has 750,000 to 850,000 distinct CDR3 sequences, approximately 18% appearing once. The V end was cut by 4 bases, the J end by 1 base, with 8 bases between. This CDR3 has 13 amino acids. This clonotype showed up many times. Its antigen remains unidentified. Study outcomes and limitations: With each seasonal influenza vaccination, the authors suggested, few new T cells are recruited.

Source: PBMCs from blood, taken approximately 5 days after vaccination. The V and J genes are TRBV12-3 or TRBV12-4 and TRBJ2-7; no reliable D call. The TCR originated in a man aged 50 to 59 who received an inactivated influenza vaccine. The CDR3 region is CASSWTLSYEQYF. In nucleotides, the CDR3 is TGTGCCAGCAGTTGGACCCTTTCCTACGAGCAGTACTTC.